The 20 T cell receptor beta chains below all came from one sample that was sequenced in a study of blood T cell repertoires in COVID-19 (dated by TCRdb to the early 2020s). Libraries were constructed by the immunoSEQ multiplex PCR assay. What TCRdb holds here is the immuneACCESS table cut down to in-frame rearrangements. Part of the clones is not present; checked against another copy, under half of the missing clones reflect an unresolved V gene, and the others are unexplained. The sample table contains fewer than 500,000 clones; only one count was recorded for around 87% of them. The ten largest clones take up under 1.5% of the sample. The material sequenced was PBMCs or T cells enriched from blood (not recorded which). Source of these receptors: a young man who had recovered from COVID-19.

The chain couples TRBV5-5 to TRBJ2-6; D is possibly TRBD1 (5 bases). The CDR3 consists of 15 residues. CDR1 is SGHKS and CDR2 is YYEKEE in the germline V gene (reference sequence). V was pared by 4 bases and J by 2 bases, with 10 bases between. CDR3 region: CASSQTATGANVLTF. The CDR3 DNA is TGTGCCAGCAGCCAGACAGCCACTGGGGCCAACGTCCTGACTTTC.

The chain joins TRBV19 to TRBJ2-1, with 7 bases fitting TRBD1. Losses at the gene ends were 8 bases for V and 5 bases for J; bases not matched to a gene: 12. The V gene's germline CDR1 is LNHDA and CDR2 SQIVND (reference sequence). This CDR3 has 15 amino acids. The CDR3 bases are TGTGCCAGTGGATCCGGGACAGCGAACAACAATGAGCAGTTCTTC. Residues: CASGSGTANNNEQFF.

A word on this clone: This sample also contains other DNA sequences that code for the same CDR3. CDR3 loop: CASSLGTGGYQPQHF. In nucleotides, the CDR3 is TGTGCCAGCAGCTTAGGGACAGGGGGTTATCAGCCCCAGCATTTT. The rearrangement uses TRBV11-2 and TRBJ1-5; the match to TRBD1 covers 10 bases. In germline, CDR1 is SGHAT, CDR2 FQNNGV. The junction had 2 bases not matched to a gene; V was cut back by 1 base and J by 5 bases. This CDR3 comprises 15 residues.

The chain uses TRBV7-2 and TRBJ1-1; no reliable D call. Looked up from germline, CDR1 is SGHTA and CDR2 is FQGNSA. The CDR3 runs to 13 residues. V was clipped by 2 bases and J by 7 bases, with 11 bases between them. CDR3 sequence: CASSLLFRNEAFF. Here the CDR3 DNA reads TGTGCCAGCAGCTTATTATTCAGGAATGAAGCTTTCTTT.

The chain combines TRBV4-1 with TRBJ2-2, with D possibly being TRBD1 (6 bases). There are 18 residues in the CDR3. Germline CDR1 is MGHRA and CDR2 is YSYEKL. V shed 0 bases and J shed 5 bases, with 19 bases lying between them. Here the CDR3 DNA reads TGCGCCAGCAGCCAAGATCTTTTTGAGCAGGGGCTAACCGGGGAGCTGTTTTTT. As protein: CASSQDLFEQGLTGELFF.

The chain is built from TRBV4-1 and TRBJ2-7; perhaps TRBD1 as D (5 bases). Germline V gene sequence: CDR1 MGHRA, CDR2 YSYEKL. CDR3 length: 17 amino acids. V was pared by 2 bases and J by 5 bases, with 22 bases between. Here the CDR3 reads CASSQPMLGARSHEQYF. The CDR3 DNA reads as TGCGCCAGCAGCCAACCCATGCTAGGGGCCCGGTCCCACGAGCAGTACTTC.

This clone was detected only a few times. The J gene is TRBJ1-1, the V gene TRBV2; no clear D. The length of the CDR3 is 12 residues. Germline CDR1 and CDR2: SNHLY and FYNNEI. Trimming removed 4 bases from V and 0 bases from J, with 3 bases in between. CDR3 coding DNA: TGTGCCAGCAGTGCTATGAACACTGAAGCTTTCTTT. This codes for CASSAMNTEAFF.

This clone is a singleton in its sample. The rearrangement links TRBV3-1 (or the pseudogene TRBV3-2) to TRBJ1-2, with 7 bases aligning to TRBD1. This CDR3 has 14 amino acids. The germline gives CDR1 LGHDT, CDR2 YNNKEL (reference sequence). J lost 2 bases, V lost 4 bases, and 4 bases had no gene match. Written as DNA, the CDR3 is TGTGCCAGCAGCCTCAGGGGACAGAACTATGGCTACACCTTC. Protein: CASSLRGQNYGYTF.

The CDR3 nucleotides are TGTGCCAGCAGCGTAGACGCCCAAGGGGGTGGCAATCAGCCCCAGCATTTT. Protein product: CASSVDAQGGGNQPQHF. The chain links TRBV7-8 to TRBJ1-5; a weak D match, TRBD1 (6 bases). CDR1 is SGHVS and CDR2 is FQNEAQ in the germline V gene. This CDR3 contains 17 residues. The V and J ends lost 5 bases and 2 bases respectively, with 19 bases between them.

This chain joins TRBV30 and TRBJ2-3; D gene uncertain. The length of the CDR3 is 14 residues. In germline, CDR1 is GTSNPN, CDR2 SVGIG (reference sequence). V lost 1 base to trimming and J lost 0 bases, with 8 bases between them. The CDR3 sequence is CAWSAVSSTDTQYF. Here the CDR3 DNA reads TGTGCCTGGAGTGCTGTTTCTAGCACAGATACGCAGTATTTT.

The rearrangement uses TRBV12-3 or TRBV12-4 and TRBJ2-3; 9 bases are shared with TRBD2. The CDR3 length is 13 residues. V was pared by 10 bases and J by 1 base, with 3 bases of the junction left unmatched. This CDR3 reads CAIRTSGTDTQYF. DNA for the CDR3: TGTGCCATCAGGACTAGCGGCACAGATACGCAGTATTTT.

The chain joins TRBV5-6 to TRBJ1-1; 10 bases are shared with TRBD1. V lost 2 bases, J lost 8 bases, and 3 bases stayed unmatched. Germline CDR1 SGHDT, CDR2 YYEEEE. The CDR3 has 13 amino acids. The CDR3 loop is CASSFPGQGEAFF. The CDR3 DNA is TGTGCCAGCAGCTTTCCGGGACAGGGGGAAGCTTTCTTT. The full variable domain, in which reference TRBV5-6 and TRBJ1-1 provide the parts outside the CDR3, is DAGVTQSPTHLIKTRGQQVTLRCSPKSGHDTVSWYQQALGQGPQFIFQYYEEEERQRGNFPDRFSGHQFPNYSSELNVNALLLGDSALYLCASSFPGQGEAFFGQGTRLTVV.

The chain combines TRBV7-8 with TRBJ2-5, with 10 nucleotides matching TRBD1. The ends lost 1 base at V and 4 bases at J; junction bases unmatched: 3. Germline CDR1 reads SGHVS; CDR2 reads FQNEAQ. The CDR3 extends over 15 amino acids. The CDR3 loop reads CASSLVGQGRETQYF. CDR3 in DNA: TGTGCCAGCAGCTTAGTGGGACAGGGGCGAGAGACCCAGTACTTC.

CDR3 sequence: CASSANRQFSGNTIYF. The DNA for the CDR3 is TGTGCCAGCAGTGCAAATCGTCAGTTCTCTGGAAACACCATATATTTT. This chain uses TRBV6-1 with TRBJ1-3; no clear D. Germline CDR1 reads MNHNS; CDR2 reads SASEGT. The CDR3 runs 16 residues. The V end was cut by 4 bases, the J end by 0 bases, with 13 bases between.

The chain joins TRBV10-3 to TRBJ2-2, with D unclear. CDR3 length: 13 amino acids. Germline V gene lookup returns CDR1 ENHRY and CDR2 SYGVKD. Trimming shortened V by 5 bases and J by 4 bases, and 8 bases separated the two germline ends. CDR3 DNA: TGTGCCATCAGTCCCGAGCTCACCGGGGAGCTGTTTTTT. Translating gives CAISPELTGELFF.

This clone was detected a few times. The chain couples TRBV7-9 to TRBJ1-4; 7 bases fit TRBD1. In germline, CDR1 is SEHNR, CDR2 FQNEAQ (reference sequence). This CDR3 spans 16 amino acids. The V and J ends lost 3 bases and 8 bases, in that order; junction bases with no gene match: 12. CDR3 sequence reads: CASSFGATGKPEKLFF. The CDR3 DNA follows: TGTGCCAGCAGCTTTGGGGCGACAGGGAAACCAGAAAAACTGTTTTTT.

This clone was observed once. The V and J genes are TRBV6-5 and TRBJ2-5; D not resolved. The V end was cut by 4 bases, the J end by 4 bases, with 4 bases between. The CDR3 loop spans 11 amino acids. Looked up from germline, CDR1 is MNHEY and CDR2 is SVGAGI. The CDR3 bases are TGTGCCAGCAGTTGGCTAGAGACCCAGTACTTC. As protein: CASSWLETQYF.

This rearrangement joins TRBV5-4 to TRBJ1-2; TRBD1 aligns across 11 bases. The CDR3 runs to 14 residues. Germline V gives CDR1 SGHNT, CDR2 YYREEE (reference sequence). Trimming cost V 3 bases and J 2 bases; bases outside gene matches: 0. The CDR3 region has the DNA TGTGCCAGCAGCTGGACAGGGGGCAACTATGGCTACACCTTC. It is translated as CASSWTGGNYGYTF.

This clone was seen only once. V is TRBV30 and J is TRBJ1-1; TRBD1 is a possible D gene (5 bases). The CDR3 has 13 amino acids. The V gene's germline CDR1 is GTSNPN and CDR2 SVGIG (reference sequence). The CDR3 region has the DNA TGTGCACAGGCTGGACATTTGAACACTGAAGCTTTCTTT. Protein: CAQAGHLNTEAFF.

The table lists this clone with a count of one. The rearrangement uses TRBV7-2 and TRBJ1-2, with 7 bases matching TRBD1. The CDR3 totals 15 residues. V shed 5 bases, J shed 0 bases, and the junction held 6 bases outside the gene matches. Germline V CDR1 and CDR2: SGHTA, FQGNSA. Written as DNA, the CDR3 is TGTGCCAGCAGCCCCCAGGGACAGCCTAACTATGGCTACACCTTC. Protein: CASSPQGQPNYGYTF.